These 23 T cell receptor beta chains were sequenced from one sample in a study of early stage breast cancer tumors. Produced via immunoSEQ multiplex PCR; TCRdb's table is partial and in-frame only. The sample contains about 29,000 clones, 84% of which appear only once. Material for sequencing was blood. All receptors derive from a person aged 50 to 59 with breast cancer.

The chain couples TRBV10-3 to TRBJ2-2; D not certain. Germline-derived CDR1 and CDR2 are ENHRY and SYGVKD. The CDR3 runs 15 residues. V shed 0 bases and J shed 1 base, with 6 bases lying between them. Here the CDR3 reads CAISESGGNTGELFF. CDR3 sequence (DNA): TGTGCCATCAGTGAGTCCGGCGGGAACACCGGGGAGCTGTTTTTT.

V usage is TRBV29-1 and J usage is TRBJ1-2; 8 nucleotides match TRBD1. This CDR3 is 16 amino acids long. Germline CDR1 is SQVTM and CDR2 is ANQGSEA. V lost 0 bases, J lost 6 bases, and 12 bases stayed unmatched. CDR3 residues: CSVEEGQGARVHGYTF. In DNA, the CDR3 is TGCAGCGTTGAAGAGGGGCAGGGGGCTAGAGTTCATGGCTACACCTTC.

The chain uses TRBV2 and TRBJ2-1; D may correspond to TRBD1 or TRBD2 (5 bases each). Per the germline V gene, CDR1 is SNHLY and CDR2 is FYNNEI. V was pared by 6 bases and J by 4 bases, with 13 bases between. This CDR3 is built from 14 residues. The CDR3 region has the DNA TGTGCCAGCAGGGATGGGACGGATTACAATGAGCAGTTCTTC. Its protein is CASRDGTDYNEQFF.

For the CDR3, the DNA is TGTGCCACCCGGGACAGGGTCTTTGGCGAGCAGTACTTC. It codes for CATRDRVFGEQYF. The V gene is TRBV19, the J gene TRBJ2-7; 9 bases align to TRBD1. The V segment lost 10 bases and the J segment 6 bases; nucleotides outside the gene matches: 10. Germline V gives CDR1 LNHDA, CDR2 SQIVND (reference sequence). The CDR3 runs 13 residues.

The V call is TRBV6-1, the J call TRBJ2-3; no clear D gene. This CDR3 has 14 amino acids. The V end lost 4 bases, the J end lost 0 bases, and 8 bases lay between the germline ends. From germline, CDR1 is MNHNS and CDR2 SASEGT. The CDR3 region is CASSGTISTDTQYF. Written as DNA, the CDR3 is TGTGCCAGCAGTGGGACGATAAGCACAGATACGCAGTATTTT.

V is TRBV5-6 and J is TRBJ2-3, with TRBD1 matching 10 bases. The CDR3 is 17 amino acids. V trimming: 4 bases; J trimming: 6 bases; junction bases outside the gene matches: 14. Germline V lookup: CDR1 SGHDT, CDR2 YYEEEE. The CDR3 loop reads CASSLTGQGVLTDTQYF. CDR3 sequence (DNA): TGTGCCAGCAGCCTCACAGGACAGGGGGTTCTTACGGATACGCAGTATTTT.

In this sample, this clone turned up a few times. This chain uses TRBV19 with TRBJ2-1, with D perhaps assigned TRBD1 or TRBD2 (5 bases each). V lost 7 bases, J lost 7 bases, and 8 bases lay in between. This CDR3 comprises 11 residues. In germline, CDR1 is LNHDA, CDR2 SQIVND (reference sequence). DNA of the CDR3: TGTGCCAGTATGGGACCTAATGAGCAGTTCTTC. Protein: CASMGPNEQFF.

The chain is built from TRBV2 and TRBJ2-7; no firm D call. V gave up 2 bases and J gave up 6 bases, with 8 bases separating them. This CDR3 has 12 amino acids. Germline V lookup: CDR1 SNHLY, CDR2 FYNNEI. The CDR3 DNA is TGTGCCAGCAGTGAATGGGCTTTCGAGCAGTACTTC. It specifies CASSEWAFEQYF.

CDR3 sequence (DNA): TGTGCCAGCAGTGAAGCCATACGAACTTTCGCAGGGGGCGTGGAGACCCAGTACTTC. This encodes CASSEAIRTFAGGVETQYF. The V and J genes are TRBV6-1 and TRBJ2-5; 8 nucleotides line up with TRBD1. Germline V gene sequence: CDR1 MNHNS, CDR2 SASEGT. The CDR3 covers 19 residues. V shed 0 bases and J 5 bases; nucleotides not matched to a gene: 17.

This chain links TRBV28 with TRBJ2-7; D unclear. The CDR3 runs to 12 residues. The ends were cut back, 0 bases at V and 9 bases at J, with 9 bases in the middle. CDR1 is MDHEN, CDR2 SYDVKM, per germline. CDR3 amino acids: CASSLWGSGQYF. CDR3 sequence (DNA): TGTGCCAGCAGTTTATGGGGGTCTGGGCAGTACTTC.

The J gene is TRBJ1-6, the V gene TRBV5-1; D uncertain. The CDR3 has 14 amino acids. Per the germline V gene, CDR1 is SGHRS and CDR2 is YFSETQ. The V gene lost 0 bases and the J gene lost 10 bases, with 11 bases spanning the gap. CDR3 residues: CASSLGDGKSPLHF. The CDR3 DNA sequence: TGCGCCAGCAGCTTGGGGGATGGGAAATCACCCCTCCACTTT.

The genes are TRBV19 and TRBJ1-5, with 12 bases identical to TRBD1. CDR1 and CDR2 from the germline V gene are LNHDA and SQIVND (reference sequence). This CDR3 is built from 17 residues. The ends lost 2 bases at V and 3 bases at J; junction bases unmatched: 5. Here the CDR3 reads CASSINRDRGPNQPQHF. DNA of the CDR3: TGTGCCAGTAGTATAAACCGGGACAGGGGGCCCAATCAGCCCCAGCATTTT. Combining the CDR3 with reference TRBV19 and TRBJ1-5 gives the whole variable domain DGGITQSPKYLFRKEGQNVTLSCEQNLNHDAMYWYRQDPGQGLRLIYYSQIVNDFQKGDIAEGYSVSREKKESFPLTVTSAQKNPTAFYLCASSINRDRGPNQPQHFGDGTRLSIL.

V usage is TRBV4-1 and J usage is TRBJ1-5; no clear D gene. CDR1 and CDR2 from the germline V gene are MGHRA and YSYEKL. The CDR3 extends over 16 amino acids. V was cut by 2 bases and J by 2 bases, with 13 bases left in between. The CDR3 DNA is TGCGCCAGCAGCCAAAGGACGGCCACGGGCAATCAGCCCCAGCATTTT. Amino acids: CASSQRTATGNQPQHF.

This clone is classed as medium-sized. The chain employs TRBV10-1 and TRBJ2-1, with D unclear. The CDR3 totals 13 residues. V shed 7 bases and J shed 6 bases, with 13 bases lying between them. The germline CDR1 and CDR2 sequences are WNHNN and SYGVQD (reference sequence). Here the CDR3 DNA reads TGCGCCAGCAACCGGCAGCAGAGCAATGAGCAGTTCTTC. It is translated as CASNRQQSNEQFF.

Here the CDR3 reads CASSLDRGEYEQYF. The CDR3 nucleotides read TGTGCCAGCAGCCTGGACAGGGGGGAATACGAGCAGTACTTC. This chain joins TRBV7-9 and TRBJ2-7; TRBD1 agrees at 10 bases. The CDR3 consists of 14 residues. Germline CDR1 reads SEHNR; CDR2 reads FQNEAQ (reference sequence). V lost 5 bases and J lost 4; bases outside the gene matches: 5.

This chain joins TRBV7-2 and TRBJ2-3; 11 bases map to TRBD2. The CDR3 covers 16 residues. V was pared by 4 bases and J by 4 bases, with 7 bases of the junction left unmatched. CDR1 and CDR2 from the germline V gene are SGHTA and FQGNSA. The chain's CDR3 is CASSSYSGRASDTQYF. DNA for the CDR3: TGTGCCAGCAGCTCCTATAGCGGGAGGGCATCAGATACGCAGTATTTT.

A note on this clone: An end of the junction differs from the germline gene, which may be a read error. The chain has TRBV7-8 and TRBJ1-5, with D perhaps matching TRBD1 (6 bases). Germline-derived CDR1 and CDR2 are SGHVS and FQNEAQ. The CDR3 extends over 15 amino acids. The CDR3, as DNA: TGTGTCAGCAGCACAGAGGGGGTTGGAAATCAGCCCCAGCATTTT. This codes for CVSSTEGVGNQPQHF.

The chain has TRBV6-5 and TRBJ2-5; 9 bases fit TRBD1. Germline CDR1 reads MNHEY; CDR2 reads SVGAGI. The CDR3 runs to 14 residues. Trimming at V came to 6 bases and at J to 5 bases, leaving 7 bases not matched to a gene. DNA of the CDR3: TGTGCCAGCAGAACCGGGACAGGGTGGGAGACCCAGTACTTC. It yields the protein CASRTGTGWETQYF.

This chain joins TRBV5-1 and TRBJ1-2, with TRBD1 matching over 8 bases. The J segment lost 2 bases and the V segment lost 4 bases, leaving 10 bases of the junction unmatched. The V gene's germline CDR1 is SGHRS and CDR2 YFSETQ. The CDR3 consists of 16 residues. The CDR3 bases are TGCGCCAGCAGCGCAAAAGTGTCAGGGGGCAACTATGGCTACACCTTC. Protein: CASSAKVSGGNYGYTF.

DNA of the CDR3: TGTGCCAGCAGCTTAGAGGCAGGAACCAACACTGAAGCTTTCTTT. This translates into CASSLEAGTNTEAFF. This chain links TRBV7-6 with TRBJ1-1; no firm D call. The V end was cut by 1 base, the J end by 2 bases, with 11 bases between. CDR3 length: 15 residues. CDR1 SGHVS and CDR2 FNYEAQ come from the germline V gene.

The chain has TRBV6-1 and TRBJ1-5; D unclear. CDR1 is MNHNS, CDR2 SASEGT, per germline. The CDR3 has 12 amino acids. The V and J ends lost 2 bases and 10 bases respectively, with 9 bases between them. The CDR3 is CASSESETPQHF. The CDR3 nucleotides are TGTGCCAGCAGTGAATCTGAGACTCCCCAGCATTTT.

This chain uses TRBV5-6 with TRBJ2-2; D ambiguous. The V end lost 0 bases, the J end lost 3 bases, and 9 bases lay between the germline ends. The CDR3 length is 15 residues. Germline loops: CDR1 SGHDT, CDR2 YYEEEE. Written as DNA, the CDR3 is TGTGCCAGCAGCTTGGGCGACACCTACACCGGGGAGCTGTTTTTT. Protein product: CASSLGDTYTGELFF. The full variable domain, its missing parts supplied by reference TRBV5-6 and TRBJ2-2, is DAGVTQSPTHLIKTRGQQVTLRCSPKSGHDTVSWYQQALGQGPQFIFQYYEEEERQRGNFPDRFSGHQFPNYSSELNVNALLLGDSALYLCASSLGDTYTGELFFGEGSRLTVL.

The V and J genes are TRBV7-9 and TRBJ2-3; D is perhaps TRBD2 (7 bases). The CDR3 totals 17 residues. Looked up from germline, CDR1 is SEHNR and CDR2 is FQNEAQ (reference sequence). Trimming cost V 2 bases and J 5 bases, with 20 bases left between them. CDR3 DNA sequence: TGTGCCAGCAGCTTACTGCGTCGGGGGGCTCCTGAAGATACGCAGTATTTT. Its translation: CASSLLRRGAPEDTQYF.